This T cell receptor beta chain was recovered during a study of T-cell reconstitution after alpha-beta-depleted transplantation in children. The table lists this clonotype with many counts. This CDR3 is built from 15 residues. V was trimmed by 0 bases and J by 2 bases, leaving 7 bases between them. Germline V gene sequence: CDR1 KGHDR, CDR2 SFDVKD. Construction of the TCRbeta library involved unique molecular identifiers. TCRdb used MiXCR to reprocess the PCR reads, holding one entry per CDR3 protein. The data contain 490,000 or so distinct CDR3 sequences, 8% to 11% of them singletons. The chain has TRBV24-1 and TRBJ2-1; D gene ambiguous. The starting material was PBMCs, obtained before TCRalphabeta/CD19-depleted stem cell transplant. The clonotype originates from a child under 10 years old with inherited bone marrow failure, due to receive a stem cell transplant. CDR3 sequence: CATSDLEPPYNEQFF. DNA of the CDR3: TGTGCCACCAGTGATTTGGAACCCCCCTACAATGAGCAGTTCTTC.